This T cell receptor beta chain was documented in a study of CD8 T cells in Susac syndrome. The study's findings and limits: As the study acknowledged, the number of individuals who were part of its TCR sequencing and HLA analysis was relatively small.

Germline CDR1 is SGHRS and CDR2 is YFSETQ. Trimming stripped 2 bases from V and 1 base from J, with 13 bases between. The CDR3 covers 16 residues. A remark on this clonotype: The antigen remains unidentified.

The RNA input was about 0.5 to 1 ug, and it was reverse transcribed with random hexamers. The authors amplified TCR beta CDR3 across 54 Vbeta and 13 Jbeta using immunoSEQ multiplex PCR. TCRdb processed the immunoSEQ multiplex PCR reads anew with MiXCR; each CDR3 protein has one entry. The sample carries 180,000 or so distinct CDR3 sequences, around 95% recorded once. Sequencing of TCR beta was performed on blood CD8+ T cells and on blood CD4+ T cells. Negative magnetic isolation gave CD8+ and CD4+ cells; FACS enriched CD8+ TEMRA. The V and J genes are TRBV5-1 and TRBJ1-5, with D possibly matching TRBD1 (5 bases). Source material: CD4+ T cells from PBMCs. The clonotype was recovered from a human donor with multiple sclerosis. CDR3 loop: CASSFGGGGSNQPQHF. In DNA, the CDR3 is TGCGCCAGCAGCTTCGGCGGGGGAGGGAGCAATCAGCCCCAGCATTTT.